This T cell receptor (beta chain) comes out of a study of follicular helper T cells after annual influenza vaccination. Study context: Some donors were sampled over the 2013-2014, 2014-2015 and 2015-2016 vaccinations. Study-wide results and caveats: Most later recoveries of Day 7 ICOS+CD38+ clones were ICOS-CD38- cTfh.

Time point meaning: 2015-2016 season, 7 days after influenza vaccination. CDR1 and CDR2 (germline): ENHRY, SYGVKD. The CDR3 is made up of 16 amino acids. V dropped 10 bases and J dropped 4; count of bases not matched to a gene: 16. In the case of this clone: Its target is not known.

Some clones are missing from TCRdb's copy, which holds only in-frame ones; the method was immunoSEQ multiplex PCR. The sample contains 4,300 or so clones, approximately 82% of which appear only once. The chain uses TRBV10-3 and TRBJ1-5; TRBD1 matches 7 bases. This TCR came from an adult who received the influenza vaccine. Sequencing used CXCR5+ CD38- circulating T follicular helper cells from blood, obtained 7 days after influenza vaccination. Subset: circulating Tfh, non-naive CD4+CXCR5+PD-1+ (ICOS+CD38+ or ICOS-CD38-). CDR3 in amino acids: CASSSKGAVGNQPQHF. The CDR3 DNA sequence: TGTGCCAGCTCCTCTAAGGGGGCCGTAGGGAATCAGCCCCAGCATTTT.